Listed here are 3 T cell receptor beta chains from one sample, sequenced in a study of CD8 T cells in ankylosing spondylitis. TCRdb itself ran the 5' RACE reads through MiXCR, one entry per CDR3 protein. The sample lists under 200,000 distinct CDR3 sequences, around 9.6% occurring once. Sequenced: blood, either unsorted or a sorted T cell fraction (not recorded which). The receptors come from a female donor with ankylosing spondylitis or in good health (not recorded which).

With regard to this clonotype: A much larger clone differs by one base, so this may be a read error. The conserved phenylalanine or tryptophan is not found at the CDR3 terminus, so this likely reflects a read error. This sequence joins TRBV5-1 and TRBJ2-3; D uncertain. The CDR3 covers 12 residues. V lost 5 bases, J lost 6 bases, and 10 bases lay in between. CDR1 SGHRS and CDR2 YFSETQ come from the germline V gene. CDR3 protein: CASRKDPDTQYL. The DNA of the CDR3 is TGCGCCAGCAGGAAGGATCCGGATACGCAGTATTTG.

This clonotype was observed a few times. This chain connects TRBV14 to TRBJ1-5; no clear D gene. Trimming cost V 2 bases and J 3 bases, with 8 bases left between them. CDR3 size: 14 residues. From germline, CDR1 is SGHDN and CDR2 FVKESK. The CDR3 region is CASSQWGFNQPQHF. The CDR3 bases are TGTGCCAGCAGCCAATGGGGATTCAATCAGCCCCAGCATTTT.

This clonotype was picked up many times. The chain couples TRBV25-1 to TRBJ1-4; D is ambiguous. There are 13 residues in the CDR3. The germline CDR1 and CDR2 sequences are MGHDK and SYGVNS. The germline V and J ends were trimmed by 3 bases and 7 bases, with 9 bases remaining between them. The chain's CDR3 is CASSEFPPEKLFF. The CDR3 DNA reads as TGTGCCAGCAGTGAGTTTCCTCCTGAAAAACTGTTTTTT.